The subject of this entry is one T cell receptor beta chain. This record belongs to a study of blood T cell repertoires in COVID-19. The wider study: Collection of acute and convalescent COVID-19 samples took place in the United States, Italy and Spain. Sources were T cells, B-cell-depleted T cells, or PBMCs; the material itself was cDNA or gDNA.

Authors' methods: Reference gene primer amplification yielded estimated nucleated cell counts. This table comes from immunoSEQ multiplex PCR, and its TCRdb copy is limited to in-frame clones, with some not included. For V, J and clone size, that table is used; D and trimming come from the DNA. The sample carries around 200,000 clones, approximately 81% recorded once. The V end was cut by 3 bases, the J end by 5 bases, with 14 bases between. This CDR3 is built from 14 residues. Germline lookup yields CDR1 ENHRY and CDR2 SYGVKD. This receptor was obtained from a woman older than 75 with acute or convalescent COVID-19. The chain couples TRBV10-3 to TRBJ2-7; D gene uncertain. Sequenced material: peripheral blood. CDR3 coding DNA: TGTGCCATCAGTGATTCCAGGCTTTTAGACGAGCAGTACTTC. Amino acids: CAISDSRLLDEQYF.